There are many counts of the clone carrying this T cell receptor beta chain. The antigen remains undetermined. V was shortened by 0 bases and J by 4 bases, with 16 bases between the two germline ends. The CDR3 covers 15 residues. Germline V gene lookup returns CDR1 DFQATT and CDR2 SNEGSKA (reference sequence). This sample was included in a study of prognosis after radiotherapy for stage I lung cancer. General study results and limits: Some patients went on to develop distant metastases. Their Shannon entropy after stereotactic body radiation therapy was lower, and its change from baseline was also lower.

Genomic DNA yielded TCR beta CDR3, amplified by two-round multiplex PCR. Specific primers for each TRBV and TRBJ gene were what first-round PCR used. TCRdb reprocessed the multiplex PCR reads with MiXCR, giving one entry per CDR3 protein. The data show 24,000 or so distinct CDR3 sequences, 40% seen once. The sequencing used PBMCs, collected before or after stereotactic body radiation therapy (not recorded which). The chain carries TRBV20-1 and TRBJ2-7, with D perhaps given as TRBD1 or TRBD2 (6 bases each). The receptor was isolated from a donor at least 50 years old with non-small cell lung cancer. DNA for the CDR3: TGCAGTGCTAGAGACCGGAGGGGGAACCTTTACGAGCAGTACTTC. This sequence encodes CSARDRRGNLYEQYF.